This T cell receptor (beta chain) was identified during a study of cytomegalovirus exposure and HLA in healthy donors (dated by TCRdb to the late 2010s). Regarding the research as a whole: According to an earlier analysis of 550 to 700 of the donors, about 179 million T cells yielded over 90 million unique TCR beta sequences and 250 to 350 Gb of sequence data. The T cell repertoires of 666 subjects were profiled by immunosequencing and related to cytomegalovirus serostatus. The genetic ancestry cluster associated with self-reported Caucasian donors included over 80% of the roughly 380 genotyped donors. Every repertoire in the discovery cohort had been generated on one and the same sequencing platform. The number of typed donors differed by locus: roughly 620-640 for A, B, C, DRB1 and DQB1; roughly 510 for DQA1; 606 for DPA1; and 400 to 480 for DPB1. In a later analysis, previously published TCR beta repertoires from 500 to 750 donors were re-analyzed and high-resolution HLA genotyping was added so that TCR occurrence patterns could be studied. Approximately 300 gigabases of sequencing data and roughly 81 million unique TCR sequences made up an early release that covered around 640 HLA-typed donors. HLA typing included class I and class II loci at four-digit resolution. Across some 400 genotyped donors of the cohort, an average of roughly 200,000 unique TCR beta nucleotide sequences per donor were sequenced, and roughly 17% of those sequences were non-productive. High-throughput TCR immunosequencing, statistical association of individual TCRs with disease status, and machine learning were combined to predict cytomegalovirus infection status. The aim of the study was to test whether cataloging public T cell receptors could identify signatures of past pathogen exposure. Along with the 666-subject first cohort, a separate validation cohort of over a hundred different subjects was used. Donor age, sex, ethnicity and CMV serostatus were collected together with the repertoire data. In an earlier analysis of 500 to 650 of the donors, high-throughput TCR beta sequencing was used to judge whether each TCR beta V gene segment behaved as functional or pseudogenic. A handful of DR-DQ haplotypes were treated as single units for association and clustering because of strong linkage in the cohort. A later genetic analysis used genome-wide SNP genotypes for about 55% of the 666 donors, treating that subset as a discovery cohort. The later analysis used no new phenotypic data to find candidate immune exposures, relying instead on TCR beta sequences and their occurrence across donors. Paper-wide results and their limitations: In a later analysis, around 17,000 TCR beta sequences were associated with specific HLA alleles at a false discovery rate of 0.05. Because counts were too low, approximately 18 rarely observed V segments, including chromosome 9 orphons, were excluded from the earlier analysis of 587 of the donors. According to a later analysis, parvovirus B19, influenza, CMV and Epstein-Barr virus appeared linked to several top co-occurrence clusters. The study gave a list of about 150 TCR beta chains associated with cytomegalovirus. In a later analysis, HLA-associated TCR beta chains showed more clonal expansion and lower generation probabilities than non-associated chains that were equally common. The presence/absence analyses assumed that sequencing depth was roughly uniform across donors, and that assumption may not be true. Correlated functional status among segregating V segments might be attributable to linkage disequilibrium, but an unknown experimental factor could not be ruled out. An association between a missense DCLRE1C variant and V-gene and J-gene trimming of TCR beta chains was found in a later genetic analysis and replicated in an independent cohort. The sequencing pipeline was judged likely to have produced a cluster of highly shared sequence variants as a technical artifact. Some IMGT-functional V segments, including TRBV6-2 and TRBV6-3, could not be told apart with the 87-base-pair reads, so those segments were excluded. Most CMV-associated TCR beta chains appeared to be HLA-restricted in a later analysis, and the HLA associations seemed to be driven largely by CMV exposure. A few of the identified cytomegalovirus-associated TCR beta chains were confirmed in vitro to be specific for cytomegalovirus antigens. A further reported finding was that TCR beta sequences accurately predicted the HLA-A and HLA-B alleles for most subjects in the first cohort. For the cohort, immune exposure information was limited to CMV serostatus. According to the authors, the approach could potentially be generalized to other disease states and immunological phenotypes. HLA typing was unavailable for some donors at each locus, so association tests used only the typed subset. Assigning TCR associations to individual alleles was difficult when HLA alleles, especially DR and DQ, strongly co-occurred. The cohort was sequenced for TCR beta chains only, and without alpha or paired-chain data the features that could be detected were limited. In a later genetic analysis, fewer N-insertions in productive TCRs were reported among donors in an Asian-associated ancestry cluster than the 666-donor mean. In an earlier analysis of about 600 of the donors, most TCR beta V segments appeared in productive rearrangements about 90% or about 30% of the time, broadly matching IMGT annotations. Most TCR sequences were observed very rarely across donors, whereas some public TCRs were present in many individuals. In a later analysis, TCR association rates were found to vary across HLA loci, with the most associated TCRs seen for DRB1 alleles and the fewest for HLA-C alleles. In both the original and validation cohorts, the classifier was reported to diagnose cytomegalovirus status with high specificity and sensitivity.

To prepare the library, the immunoSEQ multiplex PCR assay was applied. A mixture of 60 forward primers for TCR Vbeta segments and 13 reverse primers for TCR Jbeta segments was used in the multiplex PCR. Amplification of the CDR3 region of rearranged TCR beta genes was performed with a multiplex PCR assay on genomic DNA. The Illumina HiSeq System was used to sequence the amplified TCR beta libraries as 87-base-pair reads. For the original study's pipeline: Across the roughly 670 repertoires, a later analysis counted 75 million to 90 million unique TCR beta chains, about 10 million of which were shared by at least two donors. Raw reads were error-corrected and collapsed into unique sequences by a nearest-neighbor algorithm in which closely related sequences were merged to remove PCR and sequencing errors. CDR3 sequences were aligned to IMGT reference sequences to assign V, D and J gene segments. For a sequence to be retained, a match of at least six nucleotides to both a V gene segment and a J gene segment was required. A rearrangement was called productive if the CDR3 had no stop codons and remained in frame with V and J, and every other rearrangement was called non-productive. Following IMGT convention, CDR3 was defined as the stretch from the second conserved V-encoded cysteine up to the conserved J-encoded phenylalanine. In an earlier analysis of 500 to 650 of the donors, sequences lacking an unambiguous match to a single V gene segment were excluded. An earlier analysis of some 500 of the donors classified V segments as functional when productive rearrangements were above 56.7% and as segregating when the standard deviation between donors was above 5%. A statistical classification framework was built for diagnosing cytomegalovirus status from the catalog of TCR beta chain sequences. V and J gene assignment, in a later analysis, came from comparing TCR nucleotide sequences with IMGT/GENE-DB human TR gene sequences. Using the TCRdist pipeline, a later analysis assigned CDR3 sequences along with most-parsimonious VDJ recombination scenarios. In a later analysis, each TCR beta chain was defined by its CDR3 amino acid sequence together with its V-gene family, and reads lacking a unique V-gene family were excluded. To address suspected cross-contamination and a sequencing artifact, a later analysis removed 550 to 750 highly shared, low-generation-probability nucleotide sequences. For each public chain, a later analysis derived a clonal expansion index from normalized ranks of inferred template counts within each repertoire. A later analysis computed generation probabilities with a VDJ recombination model fitted to out-of-frame rearrangements, and checked the results against IGoR. A later analysis scored TCR-TCR, TCR-HLA and TCR-CMV co-occurrence with hypergeometric tests, applying a repertoire-size bias correction to TCR pairs. False discovery rates were estimated in a later analysis by permuting HLA or CMV assignments 20 times. A later analysis grouped co-occurring TCRs with DBSCAN, adding TCRdist sequence similarity when clustering within HLA-allele-positive subsets. Co-occurrence clustering excluded repertoires with fewer than 30,000 or more than 120,000 public chains, plus five with anomalous nucleotide sharing. This immuneACCESS table, as held by TCRdb, lists in-frame sequences with V and J called but not all clones. Of the missing ones, under half trace to an unresolved V gene in checked studies; the others have no known cause. V, J and clone size are those of that table, while D and trimming were read from the DNA. This sample holds about 190,000 clones; about nine tenths were observed only once. The ten largest clones represent around 1% of the sample.

Inclusive of the bounding cysteine and phenylalanine, the CDR3 is 15 residues long. Left in the record is the CDR3 DNA by itself, 45 bases read in frame from the first base. The germline V end is reduced by 5 bases and the J end by 1 base; junction bases left unmatched: 3. The CDR1 and CDR2 encoded by the germline V gene are SGHTA and FQGTGA. As regards this clone: The antigen this receptor binds is unknown. No clone much larger than this one lies a single base away; base qualities are absent.

In total, 600 or so healthy bone marrow donors made up the cohort. All cohort members were sampled while nominally healthy, although unrecorded immune exposures were likely present. The donor tested CMV seronegative, placing the donor among the 300 to 400 seronegative members of the cohort. Each donor provided a peripheral blood sample, and peripheral blood mononuclear cells were used for TCR beta sequencing. Genomic DNA was extracted from the blood cell samples with the Qiagen DNeasy Blood Extraction Kit. The chain couples TRBV7-3 to TRBJ2-2; TRBD1 lines up with 8 middle nucleotides. This receptor was taken from a boy aged 2 to 10 in good health and CMV-seronegative. Material for sequencing was PBMCs. The bases read TGTGCCAGCAGCCCAGACAGGGGGAACACCGGGGAGCTGTTTTTT. This encodes CASSPDRGNTGELFF.